The clone carrying this T cell receptor beta chain occurred once. The CDR3 runs to 15 residues. Germline V gene data show CDR1 as SNHLY and CDR2 as FYNNEI. The V gene end was trimmed by 3 bases and the J gene end by 3 bases; junction bases not matched to a gene: 3. This sample was taken from a study of T cell changes during pregnancy in multiple sclerosis. The data were produced by immunoSEQ multiplex PCR, yet TCRdb's version contains in-frame clones alone and is incomplete. The sample lists approximately 65,000 clones, 80% to 95% seen once, with just over 3% in the top ten. The sequence was obtained from a female donor in good health, enrolled as a control in a pregnancy study. The source material was CD8+ T cells from peripheral blood mononuclear cells, sampled in the third trimester of pregnancy. The chain employs TRBV2 and TRBJ1-3, with 9 bases fitting TRBD1. In nucleotides, the CDR3 is TGTGCCAGCAGTGAGGGACAGGGAGTTGGAAACACCATATATTTT. Translated, it gives CASSEGQGVGNTIYF.